Listed below are T cell receptor beta chains from one sample, sequenced in a study of CD8 T cells in Susac syndrome. Using its own MiXCR run on the immunoSEQ multiplex PCR reads, TCRdb lists one record per CDR3 protein. This sample has about 200,000 distinct CDR3 sequences, with nearly 95% found just once. Sequenced material: CD4+ T cells from PBMCs. The receptor source for this set is a human donor with multiple sclerosis. Each CDR3 is given with its conserved first and last residue. D genes are given only for firm matches. Rows give clone size only sometimes, using once, few, many, or a class for an expanded clone.

>NA|TRBV29-1|TRBJ2-1|NA
CSVARSAEQFF
TGCAGCGTTGCTAGGAGCGCTGAGCAGTTCTTC
>TRBD2|TRBV10-3|TRBJ2-1|NA
CAISESIGGGHEQFF
TGTGCCATCAGTGAGTCGATCGGGGGGGGCCATGAGCAGTTCTTC
>NA|TRBV9|TRBJ1-6|NA
CASSPAVGQLSPLHF
TGTGCCAGCAGCCCCGCCGTTGGACAGCTTTCACCCCTCCACTTT
>TRBD1|TRBV2|TRBJ2-7|NA
CASGDRTGGDEQYF
TGTGCCAGTGGGGACAGGACAGGGGGCGACGAGCAGTACTTC
>NA|TRBV20-1|TRBJ2-3|NA
CSARDWDPKTDTQYF
TGCAGTGCTAGAGACTGGGACCCCAAGACAGATACGCAGTATTTT
>NA|TRBV27|TRBJ1-4|once
CASSSDSLEKLFF
TGTGCCAGCAGTTCCGACAGTCTTGAAAAACTGTTTTTT
>NA|TRBV19|TRBJ1-1|NA
CASSIKGRTEAFF
TGTGCCAGTAGTATAAAGGGTCGTACTGAAGCTTTTTTT
>TRBD2|TRBV24-1|TRBJ2-7|NA
CATRGGRAPTYEQYF
TGTGCCACCAGGGGCGGGAGGGCTCCCACCTACGAGCAGTACTTC
>TRBD2|TRBV13|TRBJ2-1|NA
CASSSPLAASYNEQFF
TGTGCCAGCAGCTCGCCCCTAGCGGCCTCCTACAATGAGCAGTTCTTC
>NA|TRBV3-1|TRBJ2-4|once
CASRNRSGTPLAKNIQYF
TGTGCCAGCAGAAACCGCTCCGGGACGCCTCTAGCCAAAAACATTCAGTACTTC
>TRBD1|TRBV20-1|TRBJ2-3|NA
CSAAGTGDTDTQYF
TGCAGTGCTGCCGGGACAGGGGACACAGATACGCAGTATTTT
>TRBD2|TRBV27|TRBJ2-2|NA
CASRPGGTGELFF
TGTGCCAGCAGACCGGGGGGCACCGGGGAGCTGTTTTTT
>NA|TRBV5-4|TRBJ1-1|NA
CASSQYQASRAFF
TGTGCCAGCAGCCAGTACCAGGCTTCCCGAGCTTTCTTT
>NA|TRBV14|TRBJ2-5|NA
CASSQDLRRQQLQETQYF
TGTGCCAGCAGCCAAGATCTTAGGAGACAGCAACTTCAAGAGACCCAGTACTTC
>TRBD1|TRBV25-1|TRBJ2-5|NA
CASSEAGTGGRETQYF
TGTGCCAGCAGTGAGGCCGGGACAGGGGGTAGGGAGACCCAGTACTTC
>NA|TRBV6-1|TRBJ2-7|NA
CACRVPSYEQYF
TGTGCCTGCAGGGTCCCCTCCTACGAGCAGTACTTC
>TRBD1|TRBV20-1|TRBJ1-2|NA
CSARQGQGNYGYTF
TGCAGTGCCAGGCAAGGACAGGGCAACTATGGCTACACCTTC
>NA|TRBV29-1|TRBJ1-1|NA
CSSSTVNTEAFF
TGCAGCTCTTCGACAGTCAACACTGAAGCTTTCTTT
>NA|TRBV6-5|TRBJ1-2|NA
CASSYGRGGSNYGYTF
TGTGCCAGCAGTTACGGTCGCGGGGGAAGTAACTATGGCTACACCTTC
>NA|TRBV30|TRBJ2-3|NA
CAWAQGGVDTQYF
TGTGCCTGGGCACAGGGGGGGGTAGATACGCAGTATTTT
>TRBD1|TRBV30|TRBJ2-1|NA
CAWSRGGLGGEQFF
TGTGCCTGGAGCCGAGGGGGCCTAGGGGGTGAGCAGTTCTTC
>NA|TRBV11-2|TRBJ2-5|NA
CASSSPETQYF
TGTGCCAGCAGCTCCCCAGAGACCCAGTACTTC
>NA|TRBV5-1|TRBJ2-6|NA
CASSLDTAGANVLTF
TGCGCCAGCAGCTTGGATACCGCTGGGGCCAACGTCCTGACTTTC
>NA|TRBV12-3/TRBV12-4|TRBJ1-1|NA
CASSLEGTSIEAFF
TGTGCCAGCAGTTTAGAAGGGACGTCTATCGAAGCTTTCTTT
>NA|TRBV28|TRBJ1-1|NA
CASRLWGTEAFF
TGTGCCAGCAGATTGTGGGGGACGGAAGCTTTCTTT
>NA|TRBV5-4|TRBJ2-1|NA
CASSLRGATHNEQFF
TGTGCCAGCAGCCTTAGGGGGGCTACCCACAATGAGCAGTTCTTC
>NA|TRBV20-1|TRBJ1-2|NA
CSAWDVLFYGYTF
TGCAGTGCTTGGGACGTCTTATTCTATGGCTACACCTTC
>TRBD1|TRBV29-1|TRBJ2-1|once
CSGSGQGPYNEQFF
TGCAGCGGCTCGGGACAGGGCCCATACAATGAGCAGTTCTTC
>NA|TRBV3-1|TRBJ2-7|NA
CASSQPDSGYEQYF
TGTGCCAGCAGCCAGCCAGATAGTGGGTACGAGCAGTACTTC
>NA|TRBV30|TRBJ1-3|NA
CAWSGGQSSGNTIYF
TGTGCCTGGAGTGGCGGACAGTCCTCTGGAAACACCATATATTTT
>NA|TRBV25-1|TRBJ1-1|NA
CASSEHGEVYAFF
TGTGCCAGCAGTGAACACGGTGAAGTCTATGCTTTCTTT
>NA|TRBV20-1|TRBJ2-3|NA
CSARVETRSDTQYF
TGCAGTGCTAGAGTCGAGACTAGGTCAGATACGCAGTATTTT
>NA|TRBV30|TRBJ2-7|once
CAWATGFSYEQYF
TGTGCCTGGGCGACAGGATTCAGCTACGAGCAGTACTTC
>TRBD2|TRBV20-1|TRBJ2-1|NA
CSAHPGLAGAHEQFF
TGCAGTGCTCATCCGGGACTAGCGGGTGCCCATGAGCAGTTCTTC
>TRBD1|TRBV12-3/TRBV12-4|TRBJ2-7|NA
CASSFWTGPYEQYF
TGTGCCAGCAGTTTTTGGACAGGGCCCTACGAGCAGTACTTC
>NA|TRBV12-3/TRBV12-4|TRBJ2-7|once
CASSSYGGSGEQYF
TGTGCCAGCAGTTCCTATGGGGGATCCGGAGAGCAGTACTTC
>TRBD2|TRBV29-1|TRBJ2-3|NA
CSVGSSGATDTQYF
TGCAGCGTTGGGTCTAGCGGGGCCACAGATACGCAGTATTTT
>NA|TRBV29-1|TRBJ1-5|NA
CSVIGGGLGQPQHF
TGCAGCGTGATAGGCGGGGGGCTCGGTCAGCCCCAGCATTTT
>NA|TRBV29-1|TRBJ1-2|NA
CSVDRYNYGYTF
TGCAGCGTTGACCGTTACAACTATGGCTACACCTTC
>NA|TRBV7-2|TRBJ2-7|NA
CASSLAMTEQYF
TGTGCCAGCAGCTTAGCCATGACAGAGCAGTACTTC
>TRBD2|TRBV29-1|TRBJ2-1|NA
CSVVPTSGEQFF
TGCAGCGTTGTACCCACTAGCGGAGAGCAGTTCTTC
>NA|TRBV6-6|TRBJ2-5|NA
CASSLRWGARETQYF
TGTGCCAGCAGTCTCCGGTGGGGGGCCCGGGAGACCCAGTACTTC
>NA|TRBV11-1|TRBJ2-1|NA
CASSLAGGQLSYNEQFF
TGTGCCAGCAGCTTAGCGGGGGGCCAACTATCTTACAATGAGCAGTTCTTC